These 19 T cell receptor beta chains share one sample of origin, sequenced in a study of CD8 T cells in ankylosing spondylitis. TCRdb independently ran MiXCR on the 5' RACE reads; one entry per CDR3 protein. The data hold 340,000 or so distinct CDR3 sequences, with about 15% observed a single time. The sequencing sample was made of blood, either unsorted or a sorted T cell fraction (not recorded which). The receptors were sampled from a male donor with ankylosing spondylitis or in good health (not recorded which).

Only a few counts were recorded for this clonotype. V is TRBV20-1 and J is TRBJ2-1; D uncertain. From germline, CDR1 is DFQATT and CDR2 SNEGSKA (reference sequence). Trimming removed 6 bases from V and 11 bases from J, with 17 bases in between. CDR3 length: 12 residues. The CDR3 DNA is TGCAGTGCGGCAACGACGGGCACGCAGCAGTTCTTC. Translating it yields CSAATTGTQQFF.

This clonotype has a handful of counts. The gene calls are TRBV11-2 and TRBJ2-6; D might be TRBD1 or TRBD2, each matching 6 bases. Trimming stripped 0 bases from V and 1 base from J, with 13 bases between. CDR3 length: 18 amino acids. Looked up from germline, CDR1 is SGHAT and CDR2 is FQNNGV. The CDR3 reads CASSLETGTLSGANVLTF. CDR3 nucleotide sequence: TGTGCCAGCAGCTTAGAAACAGGGACTCTATCTGGGGCCAACGTCCTGACTTTC.

This clonotype was found a few times. CDR3 nucleotides: TGCAGTGCTACCGAAGGGGCTATAAACAATGAGCAGTTCTTC. Its protein is CSATEGAINNEQFF. This chain joins TRBV20-1 and TRBJ2-1; TRBD1 might be the D (5 bases). The germline V gene encodes CDR1 DFQATT and CDR2 SNEGSKA (reference sequence). Deletions cut 4 bases from V and 5 bases from J, with 15 bases between. CDR3 length: 14 amino acids.

This chain links TRBV20-1 with TRBJ1-2, with 10 bases matching TRBD1. From germline, CDR1 is DFQATT and CDR2 SNEGSKA (reference sequence). The junction had 4 bases not matched to a gene; V was cut back by 3 bases and J by 6 bases. The CDR3 is made up of 13 amino acids. The DNA for the CDR3 is TGCAGTGCTAGTGGGACAGGGGAGGATGGCTACACCTTC. Translation: CSASGTGEDGYTF.

This clonotype was observed a few times. The CDR3 region has the DNA TGCGCCAGCAGCTTGGACGAGGGGAAAGGCTACACCTTC. This translates into CASSLDEGKGYTF. The chain is built from TRBV5-1 and TRBJ1-2, with D possibly being TRBD1 (5 bases). CDR3 size: 13 residues. Trimming took off 0 bases at V and 8 bases at J, with 11 bases between the two ends. The germline CDR1 and CDR2 sequences are SGHRS and YFSETQ.

The chain employs TRBV5-1 and TRBJ2-3; 10 bases agree with TRBD1. The V and J ends lost 9 bases and 4 bases, in that order; junction bases with no gene match: 8. The germline V gene has CDR1 SGHRS and CDR2 YFSETQ. The CDR3 loop spans 14 amino acids. The CDR3 reads CATGPGQGPDTQYF. In DNA, the CDR3 is TGCGCCACCGGGCCGGGACAGGGGCCAGATACGCAGTATTTT.

This clonotype was counted at least ten times. The chain uses TRBV5-1 and TRBJ2-3; no definite D call. Germline V gene sequence: CDR1 SGHRS, CDR2 YFSETQ. The CDR3 has 13 amino acids. With 0 bases removed from V and 1 base from J, the gap between germline ends came to 3 bases. CDR3 sequence: CASSLDGTDTQYF. Here the CDR3 DNA reads TGCGCCAGCAGCTTGGACGGCACAGATACGCAGTATTTT.

Only a few counts were recorded for this clonotype. The chain carries TRBV20-1 and TRBJ2-3; 12 bases line up with TRBD2. This CDR3 region has 16 residues. V lost 5 bases and J lost 7; bases outside the gene matches: 13. Germline V gene lookup returns CDR1 DFQATT and CDR2 SNEGSKA (reference sequence). The CDR3 DNA reads as TGCAGTGCTCCTGATTCCGGACTAGCGGGGTTGAATACGCAGTATTTT. Residues: CSAPDSGLAGLNTQYF.

The rearrangement links TRBV7-2 to TRBJ2-5, with 8 bases aligning to TRBD2. Germline V gene data show CDR1 as SGHTA and CDR2 as FQGNSA. V was pared by 6 bases and J by 5 bases, with 14 bases of the junction left unmatched. CDR3 size: 16 residues. The CDR3 sequence: CASRAQSGSLGETQYF. The CDR3 coding sequence is TGTGCCAGCAGGGCCCAGAGCGGGAGTCTGGGCGAGACCCAGTACTTC.

This clonotype was observed a few times. This chain joins TRBV3-1 and TRBJ1-3, with a tentative D call TRBD1 (5 bases). Germline lookup yields CDR1 LGHDT and CDR2 YNNKEL (reference sequence). The CDR3 contains 15 residues. With 8 bases removed from V and 0 bases from J, the gap between germline ends came to 14 bases. This CDR3 is CASGGRPDSGNTIYF. The CDR3 DNA reads TGTGCCAGCGGGGGACGGCCGGACTCTGGAAACACCATATATTTT.

This clonotype was detected ten times or more. The rearrangement joins TRBV7-2 to TRBJ2-1; 13 bases are shared with TRBD2. J lost 7 bases, V lost 5 bases, and 8 bases had no gene match. CDR1 and CDR2 from the germline V gene are SGHTA and FQGNSA. The CDR3 contains 16 residues. For the CDR3, the DNA is TGTGCCAGCAGCCCGAGGACTAGCGGGAGAGGGAATGAGCAGTTCTTC. This sequence encodes CASSPRTSGRGNEQFF.

This clonotype appeared a few times. The chain has TRBV20-1 and TRBJ2-4; D not resolved. CDR3 length equals 15 residues. From germline, CDR1 is DFQATT and CDR2 SNEGSKA (reference sequence). Between the trimmed V and J ends, which lost 0 bases and 3 bases, there was a span of 12 bases. The CDR3 DNA follows: TGCAGTGCTAGAGAGGGTATGCGAATCAAAAACATTCAGTACTTC. Amino acids: CSAREGMRIKNIQYF.

This clonotype was counted a few times. Germline and junction disagree at one end, which may indicate a read error. The chain has TRBV5-1 and TRBJ1-1; possible D gene TRBD1, 6 bases. Looked up from germline, CDR1 is SGHRS and CDR2 is YFSETQ. The CDR3 length is 12 residues. CDR3 DNA sequence: TGCGCCAGCAGCCCGGAGGGGGGAGACAAGGCCTTT. Residues: CASSPEGGDKAF.

The chain joins TRBV6-5 to TRBJ2-2; possibly TRBD2 for D (6 bases). CDR1 is MNHEY, CDR2 SVGAGI, per germline. CDR3 size: 17 residues. Trimming stripped 5 bases from V and 2 bases from J, with 18 bases between. The CDR3 sequence is CASSPRETGLNTGELFF. CDR3 in DNA: TGTGCCAGCAGTCCTCGTGAAACGGGACTCAACACCGGGGAGCTGTTTTTT.

This clonotype was counted ten times or more. The chain has TRBV20-1 and TRBJ2-1; D is undetermined. The germline V gene encodes CDR1 DFQATT and CDR2 SNEGSKA (reference sequence). The CDR3 is made up of 15 amino acids. Trimming took off 4 bases at V and 0 bases at J, with 13 bases between the two ends. The CDR3 bases are TGCAGTGCTACGTTTCATAAGAGCTCCTACAATGAGCAGTTCTTC. Translating gives CSATFHKSSYNEQFF.

The chain joins TRBV5-1 to TRBJ2-7; D may match TRBD1 or TRBD2 (5 bases each). Trimming removed 0 bases from V and 6 bases from J, with 13 bases in between. Per germline, CDR1 SGHRS and CDR2 YFSETQ. This CDR3 contains 14 residues. CDR3 DNA: TGCGCCAGCAGCTTGGAATCAGGGACGCGCGAGCAGTACTTC. It is translated as CASSLESGTREQYF.

This chain links TRBV4-1 with TRBJ1-4, with unresolved D. From germline, CDR1 is MGHRA and CDR2 YSYEKL. The CDR3 has 15 residues. V lost 1 base and J 10 bases, leaving 16 bases between the germline ends. The CDR3 coding sequence is TGCGCCAGCAGCCAAGCCGCGAAGGGCGTTGGAAAACTGTTTTTT. It is translated as CASSQAAKGVGKLFF.

This clonotype was counted a few times. The rearrangement joins TRBV12-3 or TRBV12-4 to TRBJ2-7; D not certain. This CDR3 spans 17 amino acids. V was shortened by 3 bases and J by 4 bases, with 22 bases between the two germline ends. The CDR3 DNA reads as TGTGCCAGCAGTTTTAGTCCCTCGTCTGGGCGAGGATACGAGCAGTACTTC. Its protein is CASSFSPSSGRGYEQYF.

This clonotype was counted a few times. The chain links TRBV2 to TRBJ1-2; the D is unclear. The CDR3 sequence is 10 residues long. CDR1 and CDR2 (germline): SNHLY, FYNNEI. V was trimmed by 8 bases and J by 8 bases, leaving 9 bases between them. The CDR3 reads CASRTGGYTF. CDR3 sequence (DNA): TGTGCCAGCCGGACTGGGGGCTACACCTTC.